This section outlines one TCR beta chain sequence together with its context. Methods used by the authors: Amplification of reference gene primers provided the estimated nucleated cell counts. The data were produced by immunoSEQ multiplex PCR, yet TCRdb's version contains in-frame clones alone and is incomplete. V and J calls plus clone size are reproduced from that table; the DNA served to infer D and trimming. The table lists 80,000 to 95,000 clones, around 90% of them singletons, with more than 1.5% in the top ten. The CDR3 loop spans 18 amino acids. Germline V gives CDR1 SEHNR, CDR2 FQNEAQ (reference sequence). V was cut by 5 bases and J by 0 bases, with 17 bases left in between. This entry belongs to a study of blood T cell repertoires in COVID-19. For the study at large: The United States, Italy and Spain were the sources of the acute and convalescent COVID-19 samples. Sources were T cells, B-cell-depleted T cells, or PBMCs; the material itself was cDNA or gDNA.

The rearrangement joins TRBV7-9 to TRBJ2-6; possibly TRBD1 for D (5 bases). This receptor was obtained from a human donor with active COVID-19. The donor label of this sample is uncertain. The sample taken for sequencing was peripheral blood. CDR3 DNA: TGTGCCAGCAGCCCTACCGTCGACAGATCCTCTGGGGCCAACGTCCTGACTTTC. Translated, it gives CASSPTVDRSSGANVLTF. The full variable domain, completed using reference TRBV7-9 and TRBJ2-6, is DTGVSQNPRHKITKRGQNVTFRCDPISEHNRLYWYRQTLGQGPEFLTYFQNEAQLEKSRLLSDRFSAERPKGSFSTLEIQRTEQGDSAMYLCASSPTVDRSSGANVLTFGAGSRLTVL.